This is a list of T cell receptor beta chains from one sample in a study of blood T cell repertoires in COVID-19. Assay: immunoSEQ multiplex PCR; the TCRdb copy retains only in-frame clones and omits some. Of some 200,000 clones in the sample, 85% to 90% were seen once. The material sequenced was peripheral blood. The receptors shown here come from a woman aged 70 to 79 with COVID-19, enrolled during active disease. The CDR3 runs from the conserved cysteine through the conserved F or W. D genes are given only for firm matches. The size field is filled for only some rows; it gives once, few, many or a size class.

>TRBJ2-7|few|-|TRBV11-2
CASSSRTDAISYEQYF
TGTGCCAGCAGCTCGCGAACAGACGCGATTTCCTACGAGCAGTACTTC
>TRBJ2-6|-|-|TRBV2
CAKRTVSGANVLTF
TGTGCCAAGCGGACGGTCTCTGGGGCCAACGTCCTGACTTTC
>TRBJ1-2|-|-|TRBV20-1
CSALVRGYTF
TGCAGTGCCTTGGTCAGAGGCTACACCTTC
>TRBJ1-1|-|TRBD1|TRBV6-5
CASTMTGANTEAFF
TGTGCCAGCACTATGACAGGGGCCAACACTGAAGCTTTCTTT
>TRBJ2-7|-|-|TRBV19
CASSTISGIGSYEQYF
TGTGCCAGTAGTACAATCTCAGGGATCGGATCCTACGAGCAGTACTTC
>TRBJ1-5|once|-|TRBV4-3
CASSQGYGQPQHF
TGCGCCAGCAGCCAAGGGTACGGGCAGCCCCAGCATTTT
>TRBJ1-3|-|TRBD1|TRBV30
CAYQPGQGVFGNTIYF
TGTGCCTATCAACCGGGACAGGGGGTTTTTGGAAACACCATATATTTT
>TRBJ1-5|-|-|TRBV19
CASTSVQGSGPQHF
TGTGCCAGTACCAGCGTCCAGGGAAGTGGGCCCCAGCATTTT
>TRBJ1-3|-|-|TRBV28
CASSLSLGNTIYF
TGTGCCAGCAGTTTATCGTTAGGAAACACCATATATTTT
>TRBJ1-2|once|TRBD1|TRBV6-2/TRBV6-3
CASSYSSGTGDGYTF
TGTGCCAGCAGTTACTCGTCGGGGACAGGAGATGGCTACACCTTC
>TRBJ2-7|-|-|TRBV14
CASQGQGRGEQYF
TGTGCCTCTCAGGGGCAGGGTAGAGGGGAGCAGTACTTC
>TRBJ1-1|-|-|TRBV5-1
CASSHDRLSMNTEAFF
TGCGCCAGCAGCCACGACAGGTTATCAATGAACACTGAAGCTTTCTTT
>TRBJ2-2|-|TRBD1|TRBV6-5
CASRRGQANTGELFF
TGTGCCAGCCGTCGGGGACAGGCGAACACCGGGGAGCTGTTTTTT
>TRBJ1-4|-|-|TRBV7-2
CASSYPLVGGNEKLFF
TGTGCCAGCAGCTATCCCTTGGTCGGGGGGAATGAAAAACTGTTTTTT
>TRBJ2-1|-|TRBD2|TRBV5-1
CASSTGTSGREQFF
TGCGCCAGCAGCACCGGGACTAGCGGGAGGGAGCAGTTCTTC
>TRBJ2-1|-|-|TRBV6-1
CASSGKGLNFGRDNEQFF
TGTGCCAGCAGTGGAAAGGGACTCAACTTCGGTCGCGACAATGAGCAGTTCTTC
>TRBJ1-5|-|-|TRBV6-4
CASSDPIVDSNQPQHF
TGTGCCAGCAGTGACCCTATCGTCGATAGCAATCAGCCCCAGCATTTT
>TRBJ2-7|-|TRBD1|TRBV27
CASRTGIHEQYF
TGTGCCAGCCGGACAGGGATCCACGAGCAGTACTTC
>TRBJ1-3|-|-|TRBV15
CATSRGPNSGNTIYF
TGTGCCACCAGCAGGGGGCCAAACTCTGGAAACACCATATATTTT
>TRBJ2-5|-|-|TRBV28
CASSLIQETQYF
TGTGCCAGCAGTCTAATACAAGAGACCCAGTACTTC
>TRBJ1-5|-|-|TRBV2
CASRSTVNQPQHF
TGTGCCAGCAGGTCGACAGTTAATCAGCCCCAGCATTTT
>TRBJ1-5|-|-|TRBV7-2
CASGGGGSNQPQHF
TGTGCCAGCGGAGGAGGTGGGAGCAATCAGCCCCAGCATTTT
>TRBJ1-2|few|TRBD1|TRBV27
CASRTGTVNGYTF
TGTGCCAGCAGGACCGGGACAGTGAATGGCTACACCTTC
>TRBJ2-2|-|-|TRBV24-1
CATSAPGAQDTGELFF
TGTGCCACCAGTGCCCCGGGCGCACAGGACACCGGGGAGCTGTTTTTT
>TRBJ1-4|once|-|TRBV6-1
CASSEVRYEKLFF
TGTGCCAGCAGTGAGGTTCGGTATGAAAAACTGTTTTTT
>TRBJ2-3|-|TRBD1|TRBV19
CASSNHGTGSTDTQYF
TGTGCCAGTAGTAACCATGGGACAGGGTCCACAGATACGCAGTATTTT
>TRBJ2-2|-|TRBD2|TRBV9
CASSGLAGGTGELFF
TGTGCCAGCAGCGGACTAGCGGGAGGCACCGGGGAGCTGTTTTTT
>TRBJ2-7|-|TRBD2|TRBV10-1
CASSETSEPYEQYF
TGCGCCAGCAGTGAGACTAGCGAGCCCTACGAGCAGTACTTC
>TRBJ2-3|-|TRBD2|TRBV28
CASSLAGRGTDTQYF
TGTGCCAGCAGTCTAGCGGGACGGGGCACAGATACGCAGTATTTT
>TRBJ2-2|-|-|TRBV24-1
CATSDPIWAGATVNTGELFF
TGTGCCACCAGTGATCCGATATGGGCGGGGGCGACCGTGAACACCGGGGAGCTGTTTTTT
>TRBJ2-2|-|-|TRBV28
CASRGQDYTGELFF
TGTGCCAGCAGGGGGCAGGATTACACCGGGGAGCTGTTTTTT
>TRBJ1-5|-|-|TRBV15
CATSRDSAGNQPQHF
TGTGCCACCAGCAGAGATAGCGCTGGCAATCAGCCCCAGCATTTT
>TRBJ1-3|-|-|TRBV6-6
CASISRVDSGNTIYF
TGTGCCAGCATCTCTCGTGTAGACTCTGGAAACACCATATATTTT
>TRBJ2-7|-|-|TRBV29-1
CSVEDRGGEQYF
TGCAGCGTTGAGGATAGAGGGGGCGAGCAGTACTTC
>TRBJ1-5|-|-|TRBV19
CASSMSGAGNQPQHF
TGTGCCAGTAGTATGTCAGGGGCCGGCAATCAGCCCCAGCATTTT
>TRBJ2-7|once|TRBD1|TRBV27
CASSRGWGQGFDEQYF
TGTGCCAGCAGCCGCGGGTGGGGACAGGGGTTCGACGAGCAGTACTTC
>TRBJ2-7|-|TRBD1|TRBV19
CASSIARTGRYEQYF
TGTGCCAGTAGTATAGCGCGGACAGGGCGATACGAGCAGTACTTC
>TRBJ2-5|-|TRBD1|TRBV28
CASSRTDRGPGETQYF
TGTGCCAGCAGCCGGACGGACAGGGGGCCGGGAGAGACCCAGTACTTC
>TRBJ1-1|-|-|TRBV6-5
CASRRSSGTEAFF
TGTGCCAGCAGAAGGAGTTCGGGGACTGAAGCTTTCTTT
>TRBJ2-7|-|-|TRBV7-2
CASSNQAVHEQYF
TGTGCCAGCAGCAACCAGGCAGTCCACGAGCAGTACTTC
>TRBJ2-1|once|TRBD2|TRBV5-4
CASSLRSGLAGNEQFF
TGTGCCAGCAGCTTGAGGTCGGGACTAGCGGGAAATGAGCAGTTCTTC
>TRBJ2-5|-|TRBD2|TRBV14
CASSQLAGGGETQYF
TGTGCCAGCAGCCAATTAGCGGGAGGAGGAGAGACCCAGTACTTC
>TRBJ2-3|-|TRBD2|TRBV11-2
CASRTESSGRLDTQYF
TGTGCCAGCAGGACAGAGAGTAGCGGGAGATTGGATACGCAGTATTTT
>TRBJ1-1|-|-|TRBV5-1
CASSLQDHTEAFF
TGCGCCAGCAGCTTACAGGACCACACTGAAGCTTTCTTT
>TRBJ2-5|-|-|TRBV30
CAWAQGFETQYF
TGTGCCTGGGCCCAGGGGTTCGAGACCCAGTACTTC
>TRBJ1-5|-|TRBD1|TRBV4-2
CASSQTRTGDSNQPQHF
TGTGCCAGCAGCCAGACCAGGACAGGCGATAGCAATCAGCCCCAGCATTTT
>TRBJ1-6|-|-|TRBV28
CASKNGGRNSPLHF
TGTGCCAGCAAGAACGGGGGGAGAAATTCACCCCTCCACTTT
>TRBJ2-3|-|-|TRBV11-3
CASSLSDTQYF
TGTGCCAGCAGCTTGTCGGATACGCAGTATTTT
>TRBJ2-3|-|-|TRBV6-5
CASSYPRDTQYF
TGTGCCAGCAGTTACCCCCGGGATACGCAGTATTTT
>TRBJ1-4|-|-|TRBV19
CASKTATNEKLFF
TGTGCCAGTAAGACAGCAACTAATGAAAAACTGTTTTTT
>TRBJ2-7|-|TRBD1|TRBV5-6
CASSRTGPYEQYF
TGTGCCAGCAGCCGGACAGGACCCTACGAGCAGTACTTC
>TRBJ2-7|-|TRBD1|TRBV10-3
CATKETGAYYEQYF
TGTGCCACCAAAGAGACAGGGGCCTACTACGAGCAGTACTTC